This T cell receptor (beta chain) was sequenced during a study of T cell responses to AZD1222 COVID-19 vaccine. Whole-study findings and limits: Along spike, vaccine-associated CD4 TCRs were found throughout, with dominance at 160-218 and 743-854.

Only in-frame clones appear in the TCRdb table, and some are missing; sequencing was by immunoSEQ multiplex PCR. The sample holds 90,000 to 150,000 clones, approximately 90% seen once. Concerning this clone itself: Its antigen is not identified.

Germline-derived CDR1 and CDR2 are SGHAT and FQNNGV. V lost 1 base and J lost 0, with 10 bases in between. This CDR3 contains 17 residues. This rearrangement joins TRBV11-2 to TRBJ1-6; TRBD1 is a possible D gene (5 bases). The input for sequencing was peripheral blood, taken 28 days after the second AZD1222 dose. The sequence was obtained from an adult who received the AZD1222 COVID-19 vaccine. CDR3 protein: CASSLGGWSSYNSPLHF. As DNA, the CDR3 is TGTGCCAGCAGCTTAGGGGGGTGGAGCTCCTATAATTCACCCCTCCACTTT.